This T cell receptor beta chain was documented in a study of CD8 T cells in Susac syndrome. Study overall: When blood was drawn, the patients with Susac syndrome were therapy-naive, on corticosteroids, or on intravenous immunoglobulin alone. General observations from the study: That the number of individuals in its TCR sequencing and HLA analysis was relatively small was acknowledged by the study.

A remark on this clonotype: The target antigen is unknown.

Sequencing of TCR beta covered CD8+ and CD4+ T cells obtained from blood. Germline loops: CDR1 DFQATT, CDR2 SNEGSKA (reference sequence). V was pared by 5 bases and J by 13 bases, with 6 bases of the junction left unmatched. This CDR3 has 10 amino acids. It was with random hexamers that 0.5 to 1 ug RNA was reverse transcribed. It was immunoSEQ multiplex PCR that amplified TCR beta CDR3 across 54 Vbeta and 13 Jbeta. Each CDR3 protein is one row after TCRdb ran MiXCR on the immunoSEQ multiplex PCR reads. The table shows some 150,000 distinct CDR3 sequences, with about 95% occurring only once. The sample consisted of CD4+ T cells from PBMCs. The rearrangement links TRBV20-1 to TRBJ2-7; 9 positions agree with TRBD1. This receptor was taken from a human donor with Susac syndrome. As DNA, the CDR3 is TGCAGTGCTGCCCGGGACAGGGAATACTTC. This codes for CSAARDREYF.